A single sample gave rise to the 24 T cell receptor beta chains below, sequenced in a study of Tregs in tolerant kidney transplant recipients (dated by TCRdb to 2018 to 2020). The library came from the immunoSEQ multiplex PCR assay. In its TCRdb copy, this immuneACCESS table keeps in-frame sequences only and misses some clones. Where compared with another copy, unresolved V genes explain less than half of these, and the others have no known cause. In all, the sample holds tens of thousands of clones, and about 91% of those were seen once. The ten largest make up around 15% of the sample. The transplants used related donors along with nonmyeloablative bone marrow transplantation, and in the human trials mixed chimerism was transient. The sequencing used CD8+ T cells from blood (PBMCs), collected 24 months after the transplant. These receptors were taken from a human patient who received a combined kidney and bone marrow transplant. After a transplant, some T cells may be the graft donor's own cells.

This clone was detected only a few times. The chain couples TRBV7-9 to TRBJ1-3; 10 bases agree with TRBD1. Germline V lookup: CDR1 SEHNR, CDR2 FQNEAQ (reference sequence). V lost 5 bases to trimming and J lost 8 bases; unmatched junction nucleotides: 6. This CDR3 has 14 residues. CDR3 sequence: CASSRVGTGDTIYF. CDR3 DNA: TGTGCCAGCAGCCGCGTCGGGACAGGGGACACCATATATTTT.

The chain joins TRBV2 to TRBJ1-5; D is perhaps TRBD1 (6 bases). The CDR3 covers 16 residues. V was clipped by 2 bases and J by 5 bases, with 16 bases between them. CDR1 is SNHLY and CDR2 is FYNNEI in the germline V gene. CDR3 bases: TGTGCCAGCAGTGAAACTGGGGGCGCTGGATATCAGCCCCAGCATTTT. This sequence encodes CASSETGGAGYQPQHF.

The chain links TRBV4-2 to TRBJ2-7, with D maybe TRBD2 (6 bases). Germline V gene data show CDR1 as LGHNA and CDR2 as YNFKEQ. V was clipped by 4 bases and J by 4 bases, with 17 bases between them. The CDR3 sequence is 15 residues long. The CDR3 coding sequence is TGTGCCAGCAGCCCGATGCCGTCGCGGGGTTACGAGCAGTACTTC. Its protein is CASSPMPSRGYEQYF.

The V and J genes are TRBV2 and TRBJ2-7, with D perhaps matching TRBD1 (5 bases). Trimming stripped 11 bases from V and 9 bases from J, with 23 bases between. Germline V lookup: CDR1 SNHLY, CDR2 FYNNEI. The CDR3 consists of 13 residues. CDR3 protein: CAGEPGASPGQYF. The CDR3 bases are TGTGCCGGAGAGCCTGGGGCCTCGCCGGGGCAGTACTTC.

This sequence joins TRBV28 and TRBJ2-1; D perhaps matches TRBD1 (5 bases). CDR1 is MDHEN and CDR2 is SYDVKM in the germline V gene. This CDR3 has 13 amino acids. Trimming removed 5 bases from V and 4 bases from J, with 9 bases in between. CDR3 protein: CASSRDRYNEQFF. As DNA, the CDR3 is TGTGCCAGCAGTCGCGACAGATACAATGAGCAGTTCTTC.

The rearrangement joins TRBV5-4 to TRBJ2-3, with TRBD2 matching 8 bases. The CDR3 extends over 15 amino acids. V was clipped by 2 bases and J by 2 bases; unmatched bases: 4. In germline, CDR1 is SGHNT, CDR2 YYREEE (reference sequence). The CDR3 nucleotides read TGTGCCAGCAGCTTACGGGGGGGCCCCACAGATACGCAGTATTTT. It yields the protein CASSLRGGPTDTQYF. Supplemented by reference TRBV5-4 and TRBJ2-3, the full variable domain reads ETGVTQSPTHLIKTRGQQVTLRCSSQSGHNTVSWYQQALGQGPQFIFQYYREEENGRGNFPPRFSGLQFPNYSSELNVNALELDDSALYLCASSLRGGPTDTQYFGPGTRLTVL.

The chain recombines TRBV27 with TRBJ2-1, with 8 bases that match TRBD2. The CDR3 is 16 amino acids. Germline V gene sequence: CDR1 MNHEY, CDR2 SMNVEV (reference sequence). Losses at the gene ends were 5 bases for V and 3 bases for J; bases not matched to a gene: 9. The CDR3 DNA is TGTGCCAGCAGTCCGCCGGGACTAGGGGTCTACAATGAGCAGTTCTTC. Amino acids: CASSPPGLGVYNEQFF.

V usage is TRBV7-9 and J usage is TRBJ2-2; TRBD1 agrees at 8 bases. The CDR3 consists of 15 residues. CDR1 is SEHNR and CDR2 is FQNEAQ in the germline V gene (reference sequence). J lost 0 bases, V lost 3 bases, and 0 bases had no gene match. Here the CDR3 DNA reads TGTGCCAGCAGCTTGACAGGGGCGAACACCGGGGAGCTGTTTTTT. Its protein product is CASSLTGANTGELFF.

The chain recombines TRBV7-3 with TRBJ2-1; 7 bases are a match to TRBD2. The V gene's germline CDR1 is SGHTA and CDR2 FQGTGA. V shed 5 bases, J shed 8 bases, and the junction held 12 bases outside the gene matches. This CDR3 spans 15 amino acids. The CDR3 nucleotides read TGTGCCAGCAGCCCCGGCCCTAGCGGAGACTATGAGCAGTTCTTC. This translates into CASSPGPSGDYEQFF.

The chain recombines TRBV11-2 with TRBJ2-7, with 7 positions matching TRBD2. The germline CDR1 and CDR2 sequences are SGHAT and FQNNGV. CDR3 length equals 15 residues. V dropped 5 bases and J dropped 3; count of bases not matched to a gene: 10. Here the CDR3 reads CASSPEAGPSYEQYF. CDR3 sequence (DNA): TGTGCCAGCAGCCCCGAAGCGGGGCCAAGCTACGAGCAGTACTTC.

The genes are TRBV30 and TRBJ1-4; D call uncertain. Deletions cut 0 bases from V and 11 bases from J, with 10 bases between. Per germline, CDR1 GTSNPN and CDR2 SVGIG (reference sequence). The CDR3 sequence is 12 residues long. The CDR3 DNA is TGTGCCTGGAGTGTAGCGCAGTCGAAACTGTTTTTT. This sequence encodes CAWSVAQSKLFF.

The rearrangement links TRBV6-1 to TRBJ2-7, with 7 positions matching TRBD2. This CDR3 has 12 amino acids. Germline assignment: CDR1 MNHNS and CDR2 SASEGT. V lost 7 bases to trimming and J lost 0 bases; unmatched junction nucleotides: 0. Here the CDR3 DNA reads TGTGCCAGCACTAGCGGCTCCTACGAGCAGTACTTC. It specifies CASTSGSYEQYF.

The rearrangement links TRBV16 to TRBJ2-5; D gene ambiguous. Near its end, the DNA agrees better with TRBJ2-7, so the J call may be wrong. The CDR3 extends over 15 amino acids. Looked up from germline, CDR1 is KGHSY and CDR2 is FQNENV. CDR3 DNA sequence: TGTGCCAGCAGCCAATTACTGCATTGGGGCTACGAGCAGTACTTC. Its translation is CASSQLLHWGYEQYF.

This chain uses TRBV9 with TRBJ2-2; D possibly corresponds to TRBD2 (5 bases). The V gene's germline CDR1 is SGDLS and CDR2 YYNGEE. There are 13 residues in the CDR3. V gave up 2 bases and J gave up 3 bases, with 5 bases separating them. The CDR3 sequence: CASSVRDTGELFF. CDR3 DNA sequence: TGTGCCAGCAGCGTGCGGGACACCGGGGAGCTGTTTTTT.

The CDR3 protein is CASSSGTGAYEQYF. The CDR3 DNA follows: TGTGCCAGTAGCTCCGGGACAGGGGCCTACGAGCAGTACTTC. The chain recombines TRBV19 with TRBJ2-7, with TRBD1 matching over 10 bases. Germline V gene data show CDR1 as LNHDA and CDR2 as SQIVND (reference sequence). This CDR3 is built from 14 residues. Trimming removed 6 bases from V and 2 bases from J; junction bases left unmatched: 4.

The rearrangement joins TRBV4-3 to TRBJ2-3; D possibly corresponds to TRBD2 (6 bases). V lost 1 base to trimming and J lost 6 bases, with 20 bases between them. The CDR3 runs 17 residues. Germline CDR1 is LGHNA and CDR2 is YSLEER. The CDR3: CASSQGGAGTFADTQYF. The CDR3 region has the DNA TGCGCCAGCAGCCAAGGCGGTGCGGGGACGTTCGCGGATACGCAGTATTTT.

A few counts support this clone. V is TRBV5-4 and J is TRBJ2-1, with TRBD2 matching over 10 bases. Losses at the gene ends were 2 bases for V and 7 bases for J; bases not matched to a gene: 6. There are 15 residues in the CDR3. Germline V gene data show CDR1 as SGHNT and CDR2 as YYREEE (reference sequence). The CDR3 protein is CASSLVLAGENEQFF. DNA of the CDR3: TGTGCCAGCAGCTTAGTCCTAGCGGGAGAGAATGAGCAGTTCTTC.

This clone was counted a single time. The chain is built from TRBV7-8 and TRBJ2-1; 9 bases are shared with TRBD2. Germline assignment: CDR1 SGHVS and CDR2 FQNEAQ. The V gene end was trimmed by 3 bases and the J gene end by 10 bases; junction bases not matched to a gene: 10. This CDR3 contains 15 residues. The CDR3 nucleotides are TGTGCCAGCAGCTTCCCTCTGGCGGGAGGGAGAGAGCAGTTCTTC. Its protein is CASSFPLAGGREQFF.

This sequence joins TRBV18 and TRBJ2-2; the D gene is possibly TRBD1 (6 bases). CDR1 is KGHSH, CDR2 LQKENI, per germline. The V end was cut by 2 bases, the J end by 2 bases, with 21 bases between. The CDR3 runs to 19 residues. Written as DNA, the CDR3 is TGTGCCAGCTCACCAGAATCCCTGGTAGGGGGTGTTAACACCGGGGAGCTGTTTTTT. Its translation is CASSPESLVGGVNTGELFF.

V is TRBV7-9 and J is TRBJ1-2; 9 bases match TRBD1. Germline CDR1 reads SEHNR; CDR2 reads FQNEAQ (reference sequence). V gave up 5 bases and J gave up 5 bases; unmatched junction bases: 6. The CDR3 contains 14 residues. In DNA form, the CDR3 reads TGTGCCAGCAGCCCAGGACAGGGGATTTATGGCTACACCTTC. Protein: CASSPGQGIYGYTF.

This clone was counted between two and nine times. The CDR3 sequence is CASSESPTSGGATNEKLFF. As DNA, the CDR3 is TGTGCCAGCAGTGAATCTCCCACCTCTGGCGGAGCAACTAATGAAAAACTGTTTTTT. The V and J genes are TRBV6-1 and TRBJ1-4; D gene ambiguous. The V gene lost 2 bases and the J gene lost 0 bases, with 19 bases spanning the gap. CDR1 is MNHNS and CDR2 is SASEGT in the germline V gene. This CDR3 has 19 residues.

The V gene is TRBV5-8, the J gene TRBJ2-1; TRBD2 matches at 9 bases. Germline V gives CDR1 SGHTS, CDR2 YDEGEE. J was trimmed by 6 bases and V by 3 bases; bases with no gene match: 7. This CDR3 region has 15 residues. The CDR3 sequence: CASSSLAGAGNEQFF. The CDR3 DNA sequence: TGTGCCAGCAGCTCGTTAGCGGGAGCAGGCAATGAGCAGTTCTTC.

The CDR3 protein is CASRQARLAGDYNEQFF. The CDR3 nucleotides are TGTGCCAGCAGGCAGGCAAGACTAGCGGGGGACTACAATGAGCAGTTCTTC. The chain carries TRBV27 and TRBJ2-1; the match to TRBD2 covers 12 bases. Trimming took 6 bases from V and 3 from J; bases not matched to a gene: 9. The germline V gene encodes CDR1 MNHEY and CDR2 SMNVEV (reference sequence). The CDR3 is 17 amino acids.

This chain uses TRBV2 with TRBJ1-1, with D possibly TRBD1 on 6 matching bases. The CDR3 spans 14 residues. Per the germline V gene, CDR1 is SNHLY and CDR2 is FYNNEI. Trimming cost V 8 bases and J 0 bases, with 13 bases left between them. CDR3 region: CASSEGGVNTEAFF. CDR3 nucleotide sequence: TGTGCCAGCTCAGAAGGGGGGGTGAACACTGAAGCTTTCTTT.